This entry features one T cell receptor beta chain sequence. What it binds is not known. This sample is part of a study of shared clonotypes between healthy human individuals. Notes on the study in general: Among non-shared clonotypes, generation probabilities were lower than among those shared by all four donors.

Recent vaccinations or acute infections were absent in the healthy HIV-negative adult donors. The study separated CD4+ cells into CD45RA+ naive and CD45RA-negative memory subsets. Every immunoSEQ plate was one replicate of a subset's evenly spread DNA. Here immunoSEQ multiplex PCR was the method, and the copy in TCRdb shows in-frame clones only, minus some. The table includes under 200,000 clones, 80% to 95% detected once. This CDR3 has 13 residues. Between the trimmed V and J ends, which lost 4 bases and 2 bases, there was a span of 7 bases. The germline CDR1 and CDR2 sequences are SNHLY and FYNNEI. The clonotype comes from a woman aged 25 to 39 in good health. The chain couples TRBV2 to TRBJ2-3; perhaps D is TRBD1 or TRBD2 (5 bases each). Input material: naive CD4+ T cells sorted from blood. Described subset: CD45RA+ positively selected. The CDR3 spells CASSGDHTDTQYF. The CDR3 coding sequence is TGTGCCAGCAGTGGGGACCACACAGATACGCAGTATTTT.